This TCR beta chain stems from a study of blood T cell repertoires in COVID-19. The repertoire was sequenced with immunoSEQ multiplex PCR; TCRdb's copy has only in-frame clones and lacks some. The table shows approximately 530,000 clones, with 70% to 90% occurring only once. The CDR3 consists of 11 residues. Germline V CDR1 and CDR2: GTSNPN, SVGIG (reference sequence). Deletions cut 4 bases from V and 3 bases from J, with 7 bases between. This clonotype was sampled from a woman between 45 and 65 years old with COVID-19, enrolled during active disease. What was sequenced was peripheral blood. This chain links TRBV30 with TRBJ2-7; D perhaps matches TRBD1 (5 bases). CDR3 sequence (DNA): TGTGCCTGGATTAGGGGCTACGAGCAGTACTTC. Its translation: CAWIRGYEQYF.